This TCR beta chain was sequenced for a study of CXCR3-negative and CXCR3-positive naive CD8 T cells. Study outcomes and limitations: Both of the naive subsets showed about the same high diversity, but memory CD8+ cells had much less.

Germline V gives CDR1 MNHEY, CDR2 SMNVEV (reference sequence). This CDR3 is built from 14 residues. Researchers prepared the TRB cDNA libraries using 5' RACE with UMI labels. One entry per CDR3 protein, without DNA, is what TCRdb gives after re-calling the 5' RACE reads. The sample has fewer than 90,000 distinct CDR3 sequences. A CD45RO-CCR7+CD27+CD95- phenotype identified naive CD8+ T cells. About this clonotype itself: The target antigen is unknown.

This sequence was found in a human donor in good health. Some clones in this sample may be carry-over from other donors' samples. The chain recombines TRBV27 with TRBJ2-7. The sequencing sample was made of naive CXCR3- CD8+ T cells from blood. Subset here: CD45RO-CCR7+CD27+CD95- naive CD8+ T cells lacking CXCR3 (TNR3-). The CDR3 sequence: CASSLAAGLYEQYF.